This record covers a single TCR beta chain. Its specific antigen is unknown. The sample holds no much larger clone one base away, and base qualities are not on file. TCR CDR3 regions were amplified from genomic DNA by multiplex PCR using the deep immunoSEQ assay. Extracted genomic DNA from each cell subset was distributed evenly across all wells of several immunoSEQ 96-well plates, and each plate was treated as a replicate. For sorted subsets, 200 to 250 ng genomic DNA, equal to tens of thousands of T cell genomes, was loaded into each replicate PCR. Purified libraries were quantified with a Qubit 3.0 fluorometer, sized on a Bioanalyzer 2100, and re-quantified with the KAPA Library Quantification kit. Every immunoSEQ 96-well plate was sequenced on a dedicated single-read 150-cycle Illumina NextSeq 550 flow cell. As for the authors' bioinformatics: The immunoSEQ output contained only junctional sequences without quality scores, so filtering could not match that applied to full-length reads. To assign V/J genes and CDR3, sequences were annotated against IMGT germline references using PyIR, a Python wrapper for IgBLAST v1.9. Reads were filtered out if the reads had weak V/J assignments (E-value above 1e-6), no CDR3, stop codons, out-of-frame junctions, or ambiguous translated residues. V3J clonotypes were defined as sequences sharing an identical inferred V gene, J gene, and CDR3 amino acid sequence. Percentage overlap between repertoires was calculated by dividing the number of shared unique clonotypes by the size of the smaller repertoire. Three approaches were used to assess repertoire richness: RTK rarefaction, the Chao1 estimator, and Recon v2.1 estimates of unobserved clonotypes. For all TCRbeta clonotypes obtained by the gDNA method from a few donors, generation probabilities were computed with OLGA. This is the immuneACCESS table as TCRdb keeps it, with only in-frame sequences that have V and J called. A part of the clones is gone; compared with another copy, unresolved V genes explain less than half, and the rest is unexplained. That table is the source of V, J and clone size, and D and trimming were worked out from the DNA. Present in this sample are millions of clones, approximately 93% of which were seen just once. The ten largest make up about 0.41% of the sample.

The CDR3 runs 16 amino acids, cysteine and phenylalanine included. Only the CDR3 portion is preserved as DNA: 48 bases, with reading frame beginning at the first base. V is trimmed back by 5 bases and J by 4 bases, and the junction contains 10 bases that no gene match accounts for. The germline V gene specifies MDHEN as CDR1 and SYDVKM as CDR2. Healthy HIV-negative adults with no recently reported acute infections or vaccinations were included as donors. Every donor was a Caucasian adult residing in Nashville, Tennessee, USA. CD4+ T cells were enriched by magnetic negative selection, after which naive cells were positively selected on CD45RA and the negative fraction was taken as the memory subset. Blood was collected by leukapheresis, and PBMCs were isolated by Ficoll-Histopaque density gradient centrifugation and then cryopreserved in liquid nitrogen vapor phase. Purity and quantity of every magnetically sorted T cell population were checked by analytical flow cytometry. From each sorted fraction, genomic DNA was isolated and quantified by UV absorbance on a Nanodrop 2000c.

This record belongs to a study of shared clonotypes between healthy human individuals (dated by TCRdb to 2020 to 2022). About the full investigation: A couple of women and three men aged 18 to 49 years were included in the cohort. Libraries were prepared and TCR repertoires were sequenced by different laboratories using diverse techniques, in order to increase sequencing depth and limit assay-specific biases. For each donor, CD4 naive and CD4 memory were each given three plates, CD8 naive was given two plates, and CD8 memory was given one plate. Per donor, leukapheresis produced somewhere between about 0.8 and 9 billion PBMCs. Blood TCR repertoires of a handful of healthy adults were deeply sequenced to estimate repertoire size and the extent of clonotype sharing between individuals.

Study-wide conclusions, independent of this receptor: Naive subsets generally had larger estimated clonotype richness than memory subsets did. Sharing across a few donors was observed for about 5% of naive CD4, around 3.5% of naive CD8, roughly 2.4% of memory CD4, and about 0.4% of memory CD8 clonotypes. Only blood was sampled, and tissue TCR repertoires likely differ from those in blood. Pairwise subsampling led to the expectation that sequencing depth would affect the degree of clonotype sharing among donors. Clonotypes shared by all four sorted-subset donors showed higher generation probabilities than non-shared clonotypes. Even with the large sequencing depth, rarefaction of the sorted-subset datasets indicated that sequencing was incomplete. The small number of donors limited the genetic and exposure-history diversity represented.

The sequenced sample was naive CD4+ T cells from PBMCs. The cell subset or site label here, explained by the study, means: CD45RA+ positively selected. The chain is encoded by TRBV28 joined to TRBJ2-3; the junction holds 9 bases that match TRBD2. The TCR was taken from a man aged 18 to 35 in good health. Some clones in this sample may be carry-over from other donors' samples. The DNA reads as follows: TGTGCCAGCAGTGTTTACCTAGCGGGACTCGCAGATACGCAGTATTTT. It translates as CASSVYLAGLADTQYF.